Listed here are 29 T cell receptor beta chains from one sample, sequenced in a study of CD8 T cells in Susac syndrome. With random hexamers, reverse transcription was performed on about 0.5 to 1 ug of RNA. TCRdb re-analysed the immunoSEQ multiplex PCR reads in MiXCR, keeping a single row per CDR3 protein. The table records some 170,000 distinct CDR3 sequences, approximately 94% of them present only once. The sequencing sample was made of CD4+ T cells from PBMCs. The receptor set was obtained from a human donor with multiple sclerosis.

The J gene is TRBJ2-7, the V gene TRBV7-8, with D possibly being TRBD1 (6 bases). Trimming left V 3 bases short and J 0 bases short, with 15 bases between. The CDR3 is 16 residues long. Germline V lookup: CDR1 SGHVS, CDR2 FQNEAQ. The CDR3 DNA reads TGTGCCAGCAGCTTCTACAGGGTGCCTAGCTCCTACGAGCAGTACTTC. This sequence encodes CASSFYRVPSSYEQYF.

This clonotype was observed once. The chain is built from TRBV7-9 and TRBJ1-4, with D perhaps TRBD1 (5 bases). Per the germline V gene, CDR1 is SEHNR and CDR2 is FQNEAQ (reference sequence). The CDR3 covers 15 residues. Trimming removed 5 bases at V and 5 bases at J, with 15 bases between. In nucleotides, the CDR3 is TGTGCCAGCAGCCCCCGGACACTACCGAATGAAAAACTGTTTTTT. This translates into CASSPRTLPNEKLFF.

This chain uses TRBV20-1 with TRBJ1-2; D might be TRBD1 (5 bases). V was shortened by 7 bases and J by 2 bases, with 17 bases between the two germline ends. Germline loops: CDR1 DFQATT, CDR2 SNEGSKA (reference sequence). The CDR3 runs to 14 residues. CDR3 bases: TGCAGTGTAGCCGGGGAAGACAGAAACTATGGCTACACCTTC. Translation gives CSVAGEDRNYGYTF.

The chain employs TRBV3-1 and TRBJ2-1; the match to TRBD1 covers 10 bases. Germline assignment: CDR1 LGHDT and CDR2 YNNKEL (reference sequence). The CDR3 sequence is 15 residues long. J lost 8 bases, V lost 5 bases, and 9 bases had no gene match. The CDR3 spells CASSYPGQGLDEQFF. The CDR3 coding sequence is TGTGCCAGCAGCTACCCGGGACAGGGGTTGGATGAGCAGTTCTTC.

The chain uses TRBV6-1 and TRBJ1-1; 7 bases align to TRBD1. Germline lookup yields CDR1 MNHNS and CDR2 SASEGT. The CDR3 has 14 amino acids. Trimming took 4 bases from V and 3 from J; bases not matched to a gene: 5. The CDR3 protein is CASSGIGGHTEAFF. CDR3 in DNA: TGTGCCAGCAGTGGAATAGGGGGCCACACTGAAGCTTTCTTT.

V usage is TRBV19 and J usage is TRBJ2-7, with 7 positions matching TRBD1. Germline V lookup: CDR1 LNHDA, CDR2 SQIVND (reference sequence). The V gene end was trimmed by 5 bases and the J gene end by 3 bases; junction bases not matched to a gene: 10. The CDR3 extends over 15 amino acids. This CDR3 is CASSWAPGGDYEQYF. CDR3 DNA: TGTGCCAGTAGTTGGGCCCCAGGGGGAGACTACGAGCAGTACTTC.

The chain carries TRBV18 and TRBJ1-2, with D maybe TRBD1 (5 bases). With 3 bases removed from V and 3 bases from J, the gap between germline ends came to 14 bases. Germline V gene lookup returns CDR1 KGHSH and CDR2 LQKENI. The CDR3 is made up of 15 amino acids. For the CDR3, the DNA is TGTGCCAGCTCACCCACGGGGCAGGGCTACTATGGCTACACCTTC. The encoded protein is CASSPTGQGYYGYTF. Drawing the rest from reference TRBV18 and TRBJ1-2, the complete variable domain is NAGVMQNPRHLVRRRGQEARLRCSPMKGHSHVYWYRQLPEEGLKFMVYLQKENIIDESGMPKERFSAEFPKEGPSILRIQQVVRGDSAAYFCASSPTGQGYYGYTFGSGTRLTVV.

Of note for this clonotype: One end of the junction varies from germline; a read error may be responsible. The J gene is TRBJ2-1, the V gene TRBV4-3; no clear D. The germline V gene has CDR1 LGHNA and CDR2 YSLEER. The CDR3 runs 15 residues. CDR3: CASSHFPLRPDGSVF. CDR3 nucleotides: TGCGCCAGCAGCCATTTCCCCCTTAGACCAGACGGGTCGGTCTTC.

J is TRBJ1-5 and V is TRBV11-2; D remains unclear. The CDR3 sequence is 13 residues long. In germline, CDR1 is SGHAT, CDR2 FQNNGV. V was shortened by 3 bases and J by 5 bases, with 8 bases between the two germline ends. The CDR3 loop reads CASSFSLYQPQHF. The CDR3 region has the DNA TGTGCCAGCAGCTTCTCACTCTATCAGCCCCAGCATTTT.

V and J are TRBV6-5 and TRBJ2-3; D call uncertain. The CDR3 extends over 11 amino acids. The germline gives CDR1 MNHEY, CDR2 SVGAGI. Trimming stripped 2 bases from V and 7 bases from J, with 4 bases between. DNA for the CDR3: TGTGCCAGCAGTTACGCGAATACGCAGTATTTT. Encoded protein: CASSYANTQYF.

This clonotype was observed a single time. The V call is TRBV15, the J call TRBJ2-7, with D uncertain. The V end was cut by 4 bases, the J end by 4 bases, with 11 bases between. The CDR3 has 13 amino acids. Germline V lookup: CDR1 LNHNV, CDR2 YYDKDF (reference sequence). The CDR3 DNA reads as TGTGCCACCAGCACGTCGGCCGGTTACGAGCAGTACTTC. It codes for CATSTSAGYEQYF.

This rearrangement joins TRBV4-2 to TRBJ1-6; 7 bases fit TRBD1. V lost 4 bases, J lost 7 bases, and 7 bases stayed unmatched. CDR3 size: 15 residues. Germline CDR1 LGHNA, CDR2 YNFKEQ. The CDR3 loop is CASSPTGVPNSPLHF. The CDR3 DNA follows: TGTGCCAGCAGCCCAACAGGGGTTCCGAATTCACCCCTCCACTTT.

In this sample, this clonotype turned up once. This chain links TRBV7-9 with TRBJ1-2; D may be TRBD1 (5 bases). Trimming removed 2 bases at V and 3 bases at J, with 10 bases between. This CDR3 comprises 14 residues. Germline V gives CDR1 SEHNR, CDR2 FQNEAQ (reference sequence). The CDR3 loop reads CASSLRQIYYGYTF. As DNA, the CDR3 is TGTGCCAGCAGCTTAAGACAGATCTACTATGGCTACACCTTC.

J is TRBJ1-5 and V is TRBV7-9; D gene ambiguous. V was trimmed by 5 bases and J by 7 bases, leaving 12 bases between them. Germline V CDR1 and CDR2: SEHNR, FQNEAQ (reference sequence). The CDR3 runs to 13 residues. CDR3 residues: CASSDLGNQPQHF. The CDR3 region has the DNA TGTGCCAGCAGCGACCTAGGGAACCAGCCCCAGCATTTT.

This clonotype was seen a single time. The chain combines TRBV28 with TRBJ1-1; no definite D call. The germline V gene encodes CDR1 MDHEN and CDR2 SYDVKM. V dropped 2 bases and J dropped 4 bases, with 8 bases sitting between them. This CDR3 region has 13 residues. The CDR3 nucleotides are TGTGCCAGCAGTTTAGTGTCGACCACTGAAGCTTTCTTT. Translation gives CASSLVSTTEAFF.

The CDR3 loop reads CASSLEGGSTGELFF. The CDR3 bases are TGTGCCAGCAGCTTAGAAGGTGGGAGTACCGGGGAGCTGTTTTTT. The chain joins TRBV7-9 to TRBJ2-2, with a tentative D call TRBD2 (5 bases). Deletions cut 1 base from V and 5 bases from J, with 11 bases between. The CDR3 extends over 15 amino acids. Germline V gene sequence: CDR1 SEHNR, CDR2 FQNEAQ (reference sequence).

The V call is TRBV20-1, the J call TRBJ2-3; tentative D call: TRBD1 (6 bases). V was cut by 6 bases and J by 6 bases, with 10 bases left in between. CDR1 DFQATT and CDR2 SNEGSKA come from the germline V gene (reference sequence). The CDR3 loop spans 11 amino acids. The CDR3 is CSANDRDTQYF. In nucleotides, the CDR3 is TGCAGTGCCAATGACAGGGATACGCAGTATTTT.

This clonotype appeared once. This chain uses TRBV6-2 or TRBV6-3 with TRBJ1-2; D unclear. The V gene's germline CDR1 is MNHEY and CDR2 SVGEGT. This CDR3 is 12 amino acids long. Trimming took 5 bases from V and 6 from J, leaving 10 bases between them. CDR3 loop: CASSRLDDGYTF. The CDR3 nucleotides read TGTGCCAGCAGTCGGCTTGATGATGGCTACACCTTC.

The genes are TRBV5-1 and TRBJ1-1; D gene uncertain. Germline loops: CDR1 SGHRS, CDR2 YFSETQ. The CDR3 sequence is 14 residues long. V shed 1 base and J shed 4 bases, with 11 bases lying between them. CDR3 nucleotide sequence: TGCGCCAGCAGCTTGTTGGAGGGTGGCACTGAAGCTTTCTTT. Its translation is CASSLLEGGTEAFF.

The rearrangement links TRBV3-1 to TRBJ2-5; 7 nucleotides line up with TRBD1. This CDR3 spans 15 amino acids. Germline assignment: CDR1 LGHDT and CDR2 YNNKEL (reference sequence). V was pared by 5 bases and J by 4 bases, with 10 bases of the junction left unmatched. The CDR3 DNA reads TGTGCCAGCAGCGGACACAGGGGTGGGGGAGAGACCCAGTACTTC. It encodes CASSGHRGGGETQYF.

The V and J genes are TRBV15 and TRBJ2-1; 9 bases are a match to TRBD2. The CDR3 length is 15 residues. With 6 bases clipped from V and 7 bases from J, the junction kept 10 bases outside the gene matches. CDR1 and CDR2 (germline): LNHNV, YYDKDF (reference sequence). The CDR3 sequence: CATRAGLAGNNEQFF. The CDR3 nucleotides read TGTGCCACCAGAGCCGGGCTAGCGGGAAATAATGAGCAGTTCTTC.

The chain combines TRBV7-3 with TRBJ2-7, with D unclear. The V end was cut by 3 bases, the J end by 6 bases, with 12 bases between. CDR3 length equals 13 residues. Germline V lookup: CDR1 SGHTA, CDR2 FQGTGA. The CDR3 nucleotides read TGTGCCAGCAGCTTGTCTGCCCGAGGCGAGCAGTACTTC. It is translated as CASSLSARGEQYF.

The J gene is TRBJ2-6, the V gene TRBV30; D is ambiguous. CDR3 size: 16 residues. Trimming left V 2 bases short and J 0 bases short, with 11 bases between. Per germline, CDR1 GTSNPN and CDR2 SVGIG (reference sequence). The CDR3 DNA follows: TGTGCCTGGAGTACCAGGTTCTCCTCTGGGGCCAACGTCCTGACTTTC. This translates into CAWSTRFSSGANVLTF.

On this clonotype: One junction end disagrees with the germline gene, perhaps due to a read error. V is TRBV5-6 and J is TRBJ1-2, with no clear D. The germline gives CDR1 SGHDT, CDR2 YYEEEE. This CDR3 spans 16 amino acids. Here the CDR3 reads CASSDGPRGTNYAYTF. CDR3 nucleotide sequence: TGTGCCAGCAGCGACGGGCCTCGAGGAACTAACTATGCCTACACCTTC. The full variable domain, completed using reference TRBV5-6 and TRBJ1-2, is DAGVTQSPTHLIKTRGQQVTLRCSPKSGHDTVSWYQQALGQGPQFIFQYYEEEERQRGNFPDRFSGHQFPNYSSELNVNALLLGDSALYLCASSDGPRGTNYAYTFGSGTRLTVV.

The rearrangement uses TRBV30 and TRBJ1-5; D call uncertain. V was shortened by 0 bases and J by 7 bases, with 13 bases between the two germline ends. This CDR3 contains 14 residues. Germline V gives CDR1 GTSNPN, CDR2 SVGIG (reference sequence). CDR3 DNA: TGTGCCTGGAGTGTAGGAGGTGGTCGGCAGCCCCAGCATTTT. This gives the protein CAWSVGGGRQPQHF.

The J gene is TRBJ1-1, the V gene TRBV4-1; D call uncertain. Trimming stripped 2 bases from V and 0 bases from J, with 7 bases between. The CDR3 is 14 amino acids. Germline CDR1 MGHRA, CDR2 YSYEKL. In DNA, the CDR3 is TGCGCCAGCAGCCAACGACGGGTGAACACTGAAGCTTTCTTT. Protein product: CASSQRRVNTEAFF.

CDR3 nucleotide sequence: TGTGCCAGCAGTGAAGGCCCCTACGAGCAGTACTTC. Protein product: CASSEGPYEQYF. The chain carries TRBV2 and TRBJ2-7; D gene unclear. The CDR3 totals 12 residues. V shed 1 base and J shed 2 bases, with 3 bases lying between them. From germline, CDR1 is SNHLY and CDR2 FYNNEI.

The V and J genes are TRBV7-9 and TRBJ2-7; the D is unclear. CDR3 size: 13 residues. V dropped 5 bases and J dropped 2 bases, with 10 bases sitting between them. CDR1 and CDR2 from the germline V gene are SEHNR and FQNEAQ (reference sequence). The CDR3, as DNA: TGTGCCAGCAGCCCGACACCTACCTACGAGCAGTACTTC. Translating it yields CASSPTPTYEQYF.

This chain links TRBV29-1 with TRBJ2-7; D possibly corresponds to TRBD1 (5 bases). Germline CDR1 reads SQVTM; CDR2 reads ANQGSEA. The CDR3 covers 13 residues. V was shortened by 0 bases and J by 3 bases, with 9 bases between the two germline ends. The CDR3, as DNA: TGCAGCGTTGAAGATCCCAGGGACTACGAGCAGTACTTC. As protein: CSVEDPRDYEQYF.